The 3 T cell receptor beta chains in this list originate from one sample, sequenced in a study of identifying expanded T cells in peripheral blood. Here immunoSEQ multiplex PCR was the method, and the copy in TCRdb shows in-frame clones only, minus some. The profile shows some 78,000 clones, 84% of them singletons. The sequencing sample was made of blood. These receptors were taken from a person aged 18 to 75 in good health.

DNA of the CDR3: TGTGCCAGCAGCCCGGGACAGGTGATTGAAGCTTTCTTT. It specifies CASSPGQVIEAFF. This chain joins TRBV7-8 and TRBJ1-1, with 8 positions matching TRBD1. Germline loops: CDR1 SGHVS, CDR2 FQNEAQ. V shed 5 bases and J 7 bases; nucleotides not matched to a gene: 6. The CDR3 extends over 13 amino acids.

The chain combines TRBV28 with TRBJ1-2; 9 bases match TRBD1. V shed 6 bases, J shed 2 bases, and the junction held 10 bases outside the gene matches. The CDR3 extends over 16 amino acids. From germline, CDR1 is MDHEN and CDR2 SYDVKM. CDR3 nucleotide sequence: TGTGCCAGCAGGGGGCAAGGGACAGGGCCCAACTATGGCTACACCTTC. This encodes CASRGQGTGPNYGYTF.

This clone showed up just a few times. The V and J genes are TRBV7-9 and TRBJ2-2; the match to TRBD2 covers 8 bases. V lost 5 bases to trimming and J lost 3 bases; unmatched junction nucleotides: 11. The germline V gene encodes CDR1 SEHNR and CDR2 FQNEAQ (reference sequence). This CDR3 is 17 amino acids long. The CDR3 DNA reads TGTGCCAGCAGCCCCGGGACTAGTTTTTTGGACACCGGGGAGCTGTTTTTT. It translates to CASSPGTSFLDTGELFF.